This T cell receptor (beta chain) was sequenced for a study of CD8+ T cells in alopecia areata (dated by TCRdb to 2016 to 2019). With regard to the full study: The treated patients, all with moderate-to-severe alopecia areata, were enrolled in an open-label pilot trial of oral tofacitinib given at 5 to 10 mg twice daily. Tofacitinib was administered for 6 to 18 months, and 6 months of follow-up off drug were then conducted to assess delayed response and recurrence. In treated patients, disease severity was measured using the SALT score, which gives the percentage of scalp surface area affected. To study T cell clonal expansion in alopecia areata, the researchers applied high-throughput TCRbeta sequencing to both the C3H/HeJ mouse model and human patients. On the human side, TCRbeta sequencing was run on scalp tissue and on sorted CD4+ and CD8+ peripheral blood T cells from healthy controls and from alopecia areata patients with either patchy or totalis/universalis disease. Biopsies were taken from tofacitinib-treated patients at baseline and again at 4 and 24 weeks into treatment, and several of those patients also had a later scalp biopsy. Scalp clonality was compared across normal scalp (n=4), patchy alopecia areata scalp (n=8), and alopecia totalis/universalis scalp (n=8). The RNA source kit depended on sample type: the PAXgene miRNA kit for fixed scalp, the miRNeasy kit for PBMCs, and the RNeasy kit for mouse skin. TCRbeta CDR3 regions were amplified by immunoSEQ multiplex PCR with 35 Vbeta forward and 13 Jbeta reverse primers. Study-level results and caveats: Scalp clonality and the number of expanded CD8+ clones among the top 100 scalp clones were significantly decreased by tofacitinib. Resident alphabeta T cells in normal human skin are also sequenced, complicating scalp TCR repertoire analysis, unlike mouse skin dominated by gammadelta T cells. The treated cohort was small, with a single nonresponder, so links between baseline CD8+ expansion and response need larger studies. During tofacitinib treatment, many expanded lesional clones stuck around in both scalp and blood, and this persistence may partly explain why relapse happens after treatment is stopped. Compared with normal scalp, lesional scalp, particularly in alopecia totalis/universalis, had higher clonality and more expanded CD8+ clones, which suggests antigenic drive. Shared TCR sequences between patients were less evident than in mice, which may be partly attributable to HLA diversity in the patient population.

From its cysteine to its phenylalanine, the CDR3 spans 15 amino acids. Only the CDR3 portion is preserved as DNA: 45 bases, with reading frame beginning at the first base. Based on the germline V gene, the CDR1 and CDR2 sequences are MDHEN and SYDVKM. Trimming removed 5 bases from V and 6 bases from J; the gene matches leave 6 bases unexplained. Receptors were amplified or captured by the immunoSEQ multiplex PCR assay. RNA was extracted from all samples and reverse transcribed into cDNA, which served as template for TCR sequencing. First-strand cDNA was synthesized with SuperScript III using a 2:1 mix of oligo-dT and random hexamers. Amplification bias was assessed with a synthetic immune receptor repertoire, and residual bias was removed computationally. On the authors' methods: Raw reads were preprocessed to remove errors, and CDR3 was defined according to IMGT conventions as the region from the conserved cysteine to phenylalanine. To get clonality, Shannon entropy was normalized by log2 of the number of productive unique TCRs and the result was subtracted from 1. Scalp TCRbeta sequences were cross-referenced with sorted blood CD4 and CD8 repertoires so that the CD4 or CD8 identity of scalp clones could be inferred. Here the immuneACCESS table is served through TCRdb, limited to in-frame sequences with V and J called. Missing clones are a known gap in these copies; in checked studies unresolved V genes cover under half, and the rest lacks a known reason. Clonal size and the V and J genes are those of that table, whereas D and trimming came from the DNA. Recorded for this sample are 150,000 to 250,000 clones; about 60% of them occurred a single time. The top ten clones comprise about 3.5% of the sample.

The time point label on this specimen signifies: about 4 weeks on oral tofacitinib. The treatment or condition label, read with the paper, signifies: oral pan-JAK inhibitor, 5-10 mg twice daily. Peripheral blood and lesional scalp punch biopsies were obtained from patients with alopecia areata. After PBMCs were isolated by density centrifugation and stained for CD3, CD4 and CD8, a FACSAria was used to sort CD4+ and CD8+ T cells. This clone showed up just a few times. What antigen it recognizes has not been identified. It has no much larger one-base neighbor in the sample; base qualities were not kept.

This specimen consisted of CD4+ T cells sorted from blood, obtained at week 4, from a patient treated with tofacitinib. This sequence originates from a human donor with alopecia areata. Here the chain combines TRBV28 and TRBJ1-5; 11 bases in between match TRBD1. The encoded CDR3 is CASSMGQGGAQPQHF. Read as DNA, the sequence is TGTGCCAGCAGTATGGGACAGGGGGGGGCTCAGCCCCAGCATTTT. Where the CDR3 stops, the reference TRBV28 and TRBJ1-5 genes take over; the full variable domain is DVKVTQSSRYLVKRTGEKVFLECVQDMDHENMFWYRQDPGLGLRLIYFSYDVKMKEKGDIPEGYSVSREKKERFSLILESASTNQTSMYLCASSMGQGGAQPQHFGDGTRLSIL.